Given below is one TCR beta chain in context. The sample belongs to a study of control samples from healthy donors and cancer patients. Measured with immunoSEQ multiplex PCR; TCRdb has only the in-frame clones, and not every one. The data hold 40,000 to 50,000 clones, with roughly 83% observed a single time. Sequencing was carried out using blood. The sequence came from a man aged 55 to 69 in good health.

The CDR3 DNA reads TGTGCCAGTAAACCTCCCGCCGGGAGCAGTCGGGACCCGAACACCGGGGAGCTGTTTTTT. Its protein is CASKPPAGSSRDPNTGELFF. The rearrangement links TRBV19 to TRBJ2-2; D is possibly TRBD2 (6 bases). Germline CDR1 and CDR2: LNHDA and SQIVND (reference sequence). The V end was cut by 7 bases, the J end by 0 bases, with 27 bases between. The CDR3 totals 20 residues.